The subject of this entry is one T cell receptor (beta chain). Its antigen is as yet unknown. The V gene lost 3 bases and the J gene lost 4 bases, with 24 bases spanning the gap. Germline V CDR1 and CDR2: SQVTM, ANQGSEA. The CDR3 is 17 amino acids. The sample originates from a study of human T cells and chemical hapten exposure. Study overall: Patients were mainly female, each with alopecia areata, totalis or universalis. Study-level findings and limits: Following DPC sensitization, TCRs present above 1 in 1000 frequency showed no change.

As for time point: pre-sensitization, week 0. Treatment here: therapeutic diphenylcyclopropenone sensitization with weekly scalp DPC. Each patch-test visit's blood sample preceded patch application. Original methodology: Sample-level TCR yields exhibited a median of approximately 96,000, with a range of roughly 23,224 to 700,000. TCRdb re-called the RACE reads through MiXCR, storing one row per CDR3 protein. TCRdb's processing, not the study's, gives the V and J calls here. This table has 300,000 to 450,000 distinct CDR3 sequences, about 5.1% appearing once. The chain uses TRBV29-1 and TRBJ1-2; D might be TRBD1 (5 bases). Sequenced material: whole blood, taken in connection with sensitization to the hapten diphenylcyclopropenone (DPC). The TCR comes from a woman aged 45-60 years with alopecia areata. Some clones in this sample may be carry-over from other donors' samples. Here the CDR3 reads CSVEALIRGMGGYGYTF. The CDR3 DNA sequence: TGCAGCGTTGAGGCGTTAATAAGGGGTATGGGTGGCTATGGCTACACCTTC.